Following are 12 T cell receptor beta chains from one sample sequenced in a study of monozygotic twins with inflammatory bowel disease. TCRdb re-called the 5' RACE reads and gives one entry per CDR3 protein, without DNA. Here the sample table reports 330,000 or so distinct CDR3 sequences. Sequencing used blood. The receptors here all came from a human donor with ulcerative colitis or Crohn's disease, or a healthy co-twin of an affected twin (not recorded which).

J is TRBJ2-7 and V is TRBV7-2. CDR3 length: 13 amino acids. CDR1 and CDR2 from the germline V gene are SGHTA and FQGNSA. The CDR3 here is CASSLERSYEQYF.

This chain connects TRBV2 to TRBJ2-1; TCRdb selects TRBD2, and the lack of DNA leaves this call unchecked. The CDR3 is 17 amino acids. Per the germline V gene, CDR1 is SNHLY and CDR2 is FYNNEI. The CDR3 protein is CASSGLAGQSSYNEQFF.

The rearrangement links TRBV12-3 or TRBV12-4 to TRBJ1-3; TCRdb proposes TRBD1, but this gene call is untestable without DNA. The CDR3 is 16 amino acids. The CDR3 is CASSRQGLSSGNTIYF.

The chain recombines TRBV20-1 with TRBJ2-6; TCRdb reports TRBD1, a call that lacks DNA to check it against. CDR3 length: 16 amino acids. The germline V gene has CDR1 DFQATT and CDR2 SNEGSKA (reference sequence). CDR3 protein: CSASGRGTSGANVLTF.

The chain has TRBV12-3 or TRBV12-4 and TRBJ1-2; with no DNA, the TCRdb D assignment of TRBD1 cannot be verified. This CDR3 comprises 14 residues. The CDR3 protein is CASSGQGENYGYTF.

The V and J genes are TRBV5-1 and TRBJ1-1; without DNA, the TCRdb call of TRBD1 cannot be checked. The CDR3 extends over 15 amino acids. Germline CDR1 and CDR2: SGHRS and YFSETQ. The CDR3 sequence: CASSLGDPMNTEAFF.

This sequence joins TRBV6-1 and TRBJ2-7; TCRdb names TRBD1, which stays unverified in the absence of DNA. There are 16 residues in the CDR3. In germline, CDR1 is MNHNS, CDR2 SASEGT. This CDR3 is CASSGSRGKSSYEQYF.

The chain combines TRBV20-1 with TRBJ2-7; TCRdb reports TRBD1, a call that lacks DNA to check it against. The CDR3 contains 15 residues. CDR1 and CDR2 (germline): DFQATT, SNEGSKA (reference sequence). The CDR3 region is CSASEGGKVSYEQYF.

The V call is TRBV5-1, the J call TRBJ1-6. CDR1 and CDR2 from the germline V gene are SGHRS and YFSETQ. The CDR3 runs to 14 residues. The CDR3 here is CASSLELQNSPLHF.

The gene calls are TRBV6-1 and TRBJ2-7. CDR3 length equals 11 residues. Germline V gene data show CDR1 as MNHNS and CDR2 as SASEGT. CDR3: CASRAHYEQYF.

The chain uses TRBV6-7 and TRBJ2-7; TCRdb proposes TRBD2, but this gene call is untestable without DNA. TRBV6-7 is assigned to the ORF class and has an uncertain function. The CDR3 has 13 residues. The CDR3 region is CARGDLPTYEQYF.

The J gene is TRBJ1-4, the V gene TRBV30; TCRdb designates TRBD1, a call that cannot be tested without DNA. The CDR3 has 15 residues. The germline CDR1 and CDR2 sequences are GTSNPN and SVGIG (reference sequence). Here the CDR3 reads CAWSGGITTNEKLFF.